The clone carrying this TCR beta chain was recorded a few times. What it binds is unknown. The data stem from a study of molecular identifiers for immune sequencing clone quantification. At the level of the study: Naive CD8 cell RNA, from roughly 20,000 or 100,000 cells, was split five ways in replicates, with four sequenced. The study's findings and limits: Clones that exceeded 20 RNA copies held over 97% of effector molecules, yet under 1% in naive cells. Sizes of highly expanded clones could be underestimated through identical TCRs sharing a barcode.

TCRdb processed the PCR reads anew with MiXCR; each CDR3 protein has one entry. The repertoire holds about half a million distinct CDR3 sequences, with around 23% as singletons. The CDR3 sequence is 15 residues long. Trimming left V 7 bases short and J 0 bases short, with 15 bases between. Looked up from germline, CDR1 is MNHNS and CDR2 is SASEGT. This receptor was taken from a human donor in good health. Some libraries in this study had Jurkat cell RNA spiked in. This chain links TRBV6-1 with TRBJ1-1, with D unclear. The material sequenced was naive CD8+ T cells from blood, with Jurkat cell RNA spiked in. Stated subset: FACS-sorted CD8+CD4-CCR7+CD45RA+ naive T cells. The DNA of the CDR3 is TGTGCCAGCACGACCTTAACAGTTCTGAACACTGAAGCTTTCTTT. Amino acids: CASTTLTVLNTEAFF.